Each of the 6 T cell receptor beta chains below was sequenced from the same sample in a study of T-cell memory formation after mild COVID-19. TCRdb re-called the 5' RACE reads through MiXCR, storing one row per CDR3 protein. The data contain around 450,000 distinct CDR3 sequences, 15% to 20% of them singletons. Sequenced material: PBMCs or a T cell subset sorted from them (not recorded which). Every receptor here comes from an adult woman who had mild COVID-19 (a few samples of this study predate the infection). Cell type and time point are not known.

V is TRBV6-5 and J is TRBJ2-5, with a weak D call TRBD1 (6 bases). The CDR3 contains 12 residues. V was shortened by 5 bases and J by 5 bases, with 9 bases between the two germline ends. Germline loops: CDR1 MNHEY, CDR2 SVGAGI. The CDR3 loop is CASSTGWETQYF. The CDR3 DNA sequence: TGTGCCAGCAGTACAGGGTGGGAGACCCAGTACTTC.

This clonotype was detected a few times. The rearrangement joins TRBV5-1 to TRBJ1-5; 9 bases agree with TRBD1. From germline, CDR1 is SGHRS and CDR2 YFSETQ. The CDR3 sequence is 15 residues long. J was trimmed by 8 bases and V by 7 bases; bases with no gene match: 13. CDR3 coding DNA: TGCGCCAGCCGCAAAACCGGGACAGGGAGCGAGCCCCAGCATTTT. Residues: CASRKTGTGSEPQHF.

This clonotype showed up many times. The chain carries TRBV12-3 or TRBV12-4 and TRBJ2-1; TRBD2 might be the D (7 bases). V gave up 7 bases and J gave up 9 bases, with 19 bases separating them. The CDR3 runs 14 residues. CDR3 in amino acids: CASTLLGGLSEQFF. DNA for the CDR3: TGTGCCAGCACCCTCCTGGGGGGGCTTAGTGAGCAGTTCTTC.

J is TRBJ2-2 and V is TRBV4-1; TRBD2 might be the D (6 bases). V was cut by 6 bases and J by 6 bases, with 11 bases left in between. The CDR3 totals 13 residues. Germline CDR1 MGHRA, CDR2 YSYEKL. The CDR3 sequence is CASRRREAGELFF. The DNA for the CDR3 is TGCGCCAGCAGGCGCAGGGAGGCCGGGGAGCTGTTTTTT.

The rearrangement links TRBV7-6 to TRBJ2-1; D gene ambiguous. The CDR3 is 14 residues long. Germline CDR1 reads SGHVS; CDR2 reads FNYEAQ. V was shortened by 4 bases and J by 0 bases, with 7 bases between the two germline ends. The CDR3 is CASSSENSYNEQFF. As DNA, the CDR3 is TGTGCCAGCAGCTCCGAGAACTCCTACAATGAGCAGTTCTTC. Supplemented by reference TRBV7-6 and TRBJ2-1, the full variable domain reads GAGVSQSPRYKVTKRGQDVALRCDPISGHVSLYWYRQALGQGPEFLTYFNYEAQQDKSGLPNDRFSAERPEGSISTLTIQRTEQRDSAMYRCASSSENSYNEQFFGPGTRLTVL.

The rearrangement uses TRBV10-3 and TRBJ2-7, with TRBD1 identical over 11 bases. The germline V gene encodes CDR1 ENHRY and CDR2 SYGVKD. The V and J ends lost 3 bases and 3 bases, in that order; junction bases with no gene match: 4. CDR3 length: 15 residues. CDR3 DNA sequence: TGTGCCATCAGTGACCCGGGACAGGGGGTCTACGAGCAGTACTTC. Amino acid sequence: CAISDPGQGVYEQYF.